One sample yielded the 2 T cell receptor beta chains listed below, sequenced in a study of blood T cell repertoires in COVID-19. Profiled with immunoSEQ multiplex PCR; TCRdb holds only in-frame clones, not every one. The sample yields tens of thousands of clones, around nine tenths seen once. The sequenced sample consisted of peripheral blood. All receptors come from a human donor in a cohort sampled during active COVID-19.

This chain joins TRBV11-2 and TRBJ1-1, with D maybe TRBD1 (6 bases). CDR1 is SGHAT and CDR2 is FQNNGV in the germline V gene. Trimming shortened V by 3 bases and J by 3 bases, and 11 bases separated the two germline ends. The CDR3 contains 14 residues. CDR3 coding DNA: TGTGCCAGCAGCTTCGCTACAGGGTACACTGAAGCTTTCTTT. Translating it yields CASSFATGYTEAFF.

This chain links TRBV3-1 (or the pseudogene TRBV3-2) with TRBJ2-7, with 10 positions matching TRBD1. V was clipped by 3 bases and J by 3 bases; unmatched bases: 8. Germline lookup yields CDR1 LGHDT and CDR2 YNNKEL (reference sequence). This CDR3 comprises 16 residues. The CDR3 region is CASSQAGTGEDYEQYF. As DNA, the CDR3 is TGTGCCAGCAGCCAGGCCGGGACAGGGGAGGACTACGAGCAGTACTTC.